A selection of T cell receptor beta chains follows, all from one sample in a study of naive and memory T cell subsets. One entry per CDR3 protein results from TCRdb running MiXCR on the UMI-ligation and nested PCR reads. The sample yields 70,000 to 95,000 distinct CDR3 sequences, roughly 7% seen once. Sequencing was carried out using central memory CD4+ T cells from blood. The receptors were sampled from a human donor in good health. CDR3s include the opening cysteine and the closing phenylalanine or tryptophan. D genes are given only for firm matches. A row's size may be missing; if present it is once, few, many or a size class.

many	TRBV18	TRBD1	TRBJ1-1	CASSRGAGGKNTEAFF	TGTGCCAGCTCACGGGGGGCAGGGGGGAAGAACACTGAAGCTTTCTTT
many	TRBV29-1	TRBD1	TRBJ2-1	CSVADRNDYNEQFF	TGCAGCGTTGCGGACAGGAACGACTACAATGAGCAGTTCTTC
medium-sized	TRBV28	TRBD1	TRBJ1-4	CASSFPDRVRLFF	TGTGCCAGCAGTTTTCCCGACAGGGTTCGGCTGTTTTTT
many	TRBV6-1	TRBD1	TRBJ1-6	CASREGTGGNSPLHF	TGTGCCAGCAGGGAAGGGACAGGTGGCAATTCACCCCTCCACTTT
-	TRBV20-1	TRBD1	TRBJ2-7	CSAVRDSAYEQYF	TGCAGTGCGGTCCGGGACAGCGCTTACGAGCAGTACTTC
medium-sized	TRBV18	-	TRBJ2-7	CASSRGMGTRSSYEQYF	TGTGCCAGCTCACGGGGTATGGGGACCAGGAGCTCCTACGAGCAGTACTTC
many	TRBV20-1	-	TRBJ1-1	CSASQGRREAFF	TGCAGTGCTAGTCAGGGGAGGAGGGAAGCTTTCTTT
-	TRBV4-2	-	TRBJ2-7	CASSQGRGAGVEQYF	TGTGCCAGCAGCCAAGGTAGAGGGGCGGGTGTCGAGCAGTACTTC
-	TRBV4-2	TRBD1	TRBJ2-5	CASSQRQGAEETQYF	TGTGCCAGCAGCCAAAGGCAGGGGGCGGAAGAGACCCAGTACTTC
many	TRBV3-1	-	TRBJ2-7	CASSRAGGYEQYF	TGTGCCAGCAGCCGGGCTGGGGGCTACGAGCAGTACTTC
-	TRBV5-6	-	TRBJ2-3	CASSYVGGFNADTQYF	TGTGCCAGCAGCTATGTTGGGGGCTTCAACGCAGATACGCAGTATTTT
few	TRBV6-6	TRBD1	TRBJ2-7	CASSTPGQGIEEQYF	TGTGCCAGCAGTACCCCGGGACAGGGGATCGAGGAGCAGTACTTC
many	TRBV14	TRBD2	TRBJ2-1	CASSHSRAGGHVEQFF	TGTGCCAGCAGCCATTCGCGCGCGGGAGGGCACGTTGAGCAGTTCTTC
-	TRBV5-6	-	TRBJ2-3	CASSLVGGLGDRGTDTQYF	TGTGCCAGCAGCTTGGTGGGGGGCCTCGGGGACAGAGGGACAGATACGCAGTATTTT
many	TRBV7-2	-	TRBJ1-2	CASSAPTALYGYTF	TGTGCCAGCAGCGCCCCGACGGCTCTTTATGGCTACACCTTC
many	TRBV5-5	TRBD1	TRBJ1-3	CASSFGGGGVRFGNTIYF	TGTGCCAGCAGCTTCGGAGGGGGCGGCGTCAGATTCGGAAACACCATATATTTT